A single sample gave rise to the 31 T cell receptor beta chains below, sequenced in a study of shared clonotypes between healthy human individuals. The data were produced by immunoSEQ multiplex PCR, yet TCRdb's version contains in-frame clones alone and is incomplete. The sample holds about 980,000 clones, 70% to 85% seen once. Sequenced: memory CD4+ T cells sorted from blood. As for subset: CD45RA-negative fraction. These receptors were obtained from a man younger than 35 in good health.

The J gene is TRBJ2-7, the V gene TRBV28, with TRBD2 matching 13 bases. V lost 6 bases, J lost 5 bases, and 7 bases stayed unmatched. The germline CDR1 and CDR2 sequences are MDHEN and SYDVKM. CDR3 size: 15 residues. The CDR3 sequence is CASRPAGLAGNEQYF. CDR3 DNA sequence: TGTGCCAGCAGACCTGCGGGACTAGCGGGGAACGAGCAGTACTTC.

Comment on this clone: Being one base from a much bigger clone, this may be a read error. This chain connects TRBV5-4 to TRBJ2-1; TRBD2 matches 10 bases. Germline V CDR1 and CDR2: SGHNT, YYREEE (reference sequence). V lost 0 bases and J lost 4; bases outside the gene matches: 1. The CDR3 is made up of 15 amino acids. CDR3 sequence reads: CASSLGLAGYNEQFF. The CDR3 DNA sequence: TGTGCCAGCAGCTTGGGACTAGCGGGTTACAATGAGCAGTTCTTC.

The V call is TRBV28, the J call TRBJ2-5, with D perhaps assigned TRBD1 or TRBD2 (5 bases each). The CDR3 length is 13 residues. V shed 6 bases and J shed 7 bases, with 15 bases lying between them. Germline V gives CDR1 MDHEN, CDR2 SYDVKM. In nucleotides, the CDR3 is TGTGCCAGCAGCATCGGGACCCATGGGACCCAGTACTTC. Its protein is CASSIGTHGTQYF.

This chain connects TRBV6-5 to TRBJ2-3; perhaps TRBD1 as D (6 bases). The V and J ends lost 6 bases and 0 bases respectively, with 13 bases between them. From germline, CDR1 is MNHEY and CDR2 SVGAGI. This CDR3 is built from 15 residues. CDR3 nucleotides: TGTGCCAGCAGCGTACCAGGGGTCAGCACAGATACGCAGTATTTT. It specifies CASSVPGVSTDTQYF.

The chain joins TRBV11-2 to TRBJ2-7; possibly TRBD1 for D (5 bases). The CDR3 loop spans 14 amino acids. The V gene's germline CDR1 is SGHAT and CDR2 FQNNGV. The V and J ends lost 3 bases and 2 bases respectively, with 11 bases between them. The chain's CDR3 is CASSFDLQAYEQYF. DNA of the CDR3: TGTGCCAGCAGCTTTGACCTACAGGCCTACGAGCAGTACTTC.

The genes are TRBV4-2 and TRBJ2-7; TRBD2 aligns across 7 bases. This CDR3 is built from 15 residues. Looked up from germline, CDR1 is LGHNA and CDR2 is YNFKEQ. V shed 4 bases and J 6 bases; nucleotides not matched to a gene: 12. CDR3 residues: CASSPKTAGYGEQYF. The CDR3 DNA reads as TGTGCCAGCAGCCCGAAAACAGCGGGGTACGGCGAGCAGTACTTC.

This clone was recorded only once. The V call is TRBV28, the J call TRBJ1-3; D is possibly TRBD1 (6 bases). In germline, CDR1 is MDHEN, CDR2 SYDVKM. V was shortened by 9 bases and J by 2 bases, with 14 bases between the two germline ends. The length of the CDR3 is 14 residues. CDR3 nucleotides: TGTGCCAGTGGACAGCCTGGAACTGGAAACACCATATATTTT. Amino acid sequence: CASGQPGTGNTIYF.

This chain links TRBV5-4 with TRBJ1-1, with 7 bases fitting TRBD1. The CDR3 runs to 15 residues. Germline CDR1 is SGHNT and CDR2 is YYREEE (reference sequence). V was clipped by 4 bases and J by 0 bases; unmatched bases: 6. The CDR3 loop is CASSARQGLNTEAFF. For the CDR3, the DNA is TGTGCCAGCAGCGCGAGACAGGGATTGAACACTGAAGCTTTCTTT. Full variable domain (missing parts from reference TRBV5-4 and TRBJ1-1): ETGVTQSPTHLIKTRGQQVTLRCSSQSGHNTVSWYQQALGQGPQFIFQYYREEENGRGNFPPRFSGLQFPNYSSELNVNALELDDSALYLCASSARQGLNTEAFFGQGTRLTVV.

This chain links TRBV18 with TRBJ1-1; 9 bases align to TRBD1. With V trimmed by 2 bases and J by 8 bases, 6 bases remained unmatched. This CDR3 contains 14 residues. The germline V gene has CDR1 KGHSH and CDR2 LQKENI. The CDR3 DNA is TGTGCCAGCTCACCAAGGACAGGGGAGAACGAAGCTTTCTTT. Protein: CASSPRTGENEAFF.

For this clone: Other nucleotide sequences from this sample produce the same CDR3. The chain is built from TRBV10-1 and TRBJ1-6; D gene uncertain. Between the trimmed V and J ends, which lost 0 bases and 6 bases, there was a span of 3 bases. CDR1 and CDR2 (germline): WNHNN, SYGVQD (reference sequence). The CDR3 runs 13 residues. The CDR3 is CASSESRNSPLHF. CDR3 bases: TGCGCCAGCAGTGAGTCGCGTAATTCACCCCTCCACTTT.

The genes are TRBV9 and TRBJ2-7; D unclear. CDR3 length: 14 residues. CDR1 and CDR2 from the germline V gene are SGDLS and YYNGEE. V lost 4 bases and J lost 5, with 16 bases in between. DNA of the CDR3: TGTGCCAGCAGCTCCCGACGCGACCAAGACGAGCAGTACTTC. This gives the protein CASSSRRDQDEQYF.

This clone has a handful of counts. The chain is built from TRBV29-1 and TRBJ2-6; 10 positions agree with TRBD1. CDR1 SQVTM and CDR2 ANQGSEA come from the germline V gene. V gave up 4 bases and J gave up 4 bases; unmatched junction bases: 4. The CDR3 runs 15 residues. The CDR3 protein is CSVAGTGVGANVLTF. The DNA of the CDR3 is TGCAGCGTTGCCGGGACAGGGGTCGGGGCCAACGTCCTGACTTTC.

The gene calls are TRBV19 and TRBJ2-3, with D maybe TRBD2 (6 bases). The CDR3 is 14 residues long. In germline, CDR1 is LNHDA, CDR2 SQIVND (reference sequence). The V gene lost 4 bases and the J gene lost 8 bases, with 16 bases spanning the gap. The CDR3 DNA follows: TGTGCCAGTAGTACCCCTAGTGCCGGGAGTACGCAGTATTTT. Its translation: CASSTPSAGSTQYF.

V is TRBV2 and J is TRBJ2-7, with D possibly called TRBD1 or TRBD2 (7 bases each). This CDR3 comprises 12 residues. The germline V and J ends were trimmed by 10 bases and 2 bases, with 12 bases remaining between them. Germline V CDR1 and CDR2: SNHLY, FYNNEI. The CDR3 bases are TGTGCCACCAGGGGGGGCACCTACGAGCAGTACTTC. Its protein product is CATRGGTYEQYF.

In this sample, this clone turned up a few times. This rearrangement joins TRBV10-3 to TRBJ1-4; D not certain. The CDR3 has 13 residues. Germline V CDR1 and CDR2: ENHRY, SYGVKD. Trimming stripped 8 bases from V and 5 bases from J, with 12 bases between. The CDR3 here is CAIAGKINEKLFF. Written as DNA, the CDR3 is TGTGCCATCGCGGGGAAGATAAATGAAAAACTGTTTTTT.

This sequence joins TRBV12-5 and TRBJ1-2, with D hard to call. CDR1 LGHNT and CDR2 FRNRAP come from the germline V gene. V lost 5 bases, J lost 1 base, and 8 bases lay in between. The CDR3 has 13 amino acids. The CDR3 DNA follows: TGTGCTAGTGGTCTTAATTTTAACTATGGCTACACCTTC. As protein: CASGLNFNYGYTF.

The chain joins TRBV11-2 to TRBJ2-5, with a possible D match to TRBD2 (7 bases). This CDR3 has 15 amino acids. Trimming took off 5 bases at V and 10 bases at J, with 23 bases between the two ends. Germline CDR1 is SGHAT and CDR2 is FQNNGV. The CDR3 is CASSEGTKGREVQYF. The DNA for the CDR3 is TGTGCCAGCAGCGAGGGGACAAAGGGTCGGGAGGTCCAGTACTTC.

This chain connects TRBV27 to TRBJ1-3, with D uncertain. Trimming left V 6 bases short and J 3 bases short, with 12 bases between. The CDR3 is 14 residues long. Per the germline V gene, CDR1 is MNHEY and CDR2 is SMNVEV (reference sequence). CDR3 nucleotides: TGTGCCAGCAGCCCAGGAGGGTATGGAAACACCATATATTTT. Its translation is CASSPGGYGNTIYF.

The CDR3 DNA is TGTGCCAGCAGTTCAACGGGGGGCCCCTCCTACGAGCAGTACTTC. This gives the protein CASSSTGGPSYEQYF. This rearrangement joins TRBV6-6 to TRBJ2-7; a possible D gene is TRBD2 (7 bases). The germline V and J ends were trimmed by 4 bases and 0 bases, with 13 bases remaining between them. This CDR3 is built from 15 residues. Germline lookup yields CDR1 MNHNY and CDR2 SVGAGI (reference sequence).

This clone was seen more than once but under ten times. The chain carries TRBV29-1 and TRBJ2-7; 9 bases are shared with TRBD2. The trim removed 5 bases at V and 4 bases at J, leaving 9 bases unmatched. Germline CDR1 is SQVTM and CDR2 is ANQGSEA. The CDR3 covers 14 residues. The CDR3 loop is CSVHEGGRVYEQYF. The DNA of the CDR3 is TGCAGCGTTCATGAGGGCGGGAGGGTGTACGAGCAGTACTTC.

The chain carries TRBV14 and TRBJ2-1; tentatively, D is TRBD2 (6 bases). Germline V gene sequence: CDR1 SGHDN, CDR2 FVKESK. The CDR3 runs to 16 residues. V gave up 4 bases and J gave up 0 bases, with 13 bases separating them. CDR3 amino acids: CASSPFLALSYNEQFF. Written as DNA, the CDR3 is TGTGCCAGCAGCCCTTTTCTAGCGCTCTCCTACAATGAGCAGTTCTTC.

The chain combines TRBV29-1 with TRBJ1-3; TRBD1 might be the D (5 bases). Trimming stripped 7 bases from V and 0 bases from J, with 13 bases between. Germline CDR1 and CDR2: SQVTM and ANQGSEA. The CDR3 consists of 14 residues. CDR3 bases: TGCAGCGCCTCGGAGGGGAGCTCTGGAAACACCATATATTTT. Its protein product is CSASEGSSGNTIYF.

This clone was found a few times. V is TRBV5-6 and J is TRBJ2-7, with a weak D call TRBD1 (6 bases). V was shortened by 2 bases and J by 6 bases, with 9 bases between the two germline ends. Looked up from germline, CDR1 is SGHDT and CDR2 is YYEEEE. The CDR3 loop spans 12 amino acids. This CDR3 reads CASSFAGVEQYF. CDR3 bases: TGTGCCAGCAGCTTTGCAGGGGTCGAGCAGTACTTC.

This clone appeared once. The gene calls are TRBV6-5 and TRBJ2-7; no definite D call. This CDR3 contains 14 residues. CDR1 is MNHEY, CDR2 SVGAGI, per germline. Trimming stripped 6 bases from V and 2 bases from J, with 14 bases between. In DNA, the CDR3 is TGTGCCAGCAGACTTGACGGAACTACCTACGAGCAGTACTTC. It codes for CASRLDGTTYEQYF.

This chain uses TRBV30 with TRBJ2-5; TRBD2 agrees at 7 bases. Germline V CDR1 and CDR2: GTSNPN, SVGIG (reference sequence). With V trimmed by 4 bases and J by 1 base, 9 bases remained unmatched. The CDR3 extends over 15 amino acids. As DNA, the CDR3 is TGTGCCTGGATGGAGCGGGGCCCAATCCAAGAGACCCAGTACTTC. Translation gives CAWMERGPIQETQYF. Supplemented by reference TRBV30 and TRBJ2-5, the full variable domain reads SQTIHQWPATLVQPVGSPLSLECTVEGTSNPNLYWYRQAAGRGLQLLFYSVGIGQISSEVPQNLSASRPQDRQFILSSKKLLLSDSGFYLCAWMERGPIQETQYFGPGTRLLVL.

J is TRBJ2-4 and V is TRBV7-2; D unclear. Germline V gives CDR1 SGHTA, CDR2 FQGNSA. This CDR3 contains 17 residues. V was trimmed by 4 bases and J by 0 bases, leaving 16 bases between them. In nucleotides, the CDR3 is TGTGCCAGCAGCTCAAACTCCTATTCTCTAGCCAAAAACATTCAGTACTTC. Translating it yields CASSSNSYSLAKNIQYF.

This clone was recorded once. This chain joins TRBV11-2 and TRBJ2-7; perhaps TRBD1 as D (6 bases). Trimming removed 6 bases from V and 2 bases from J, with 14 bases in between. CDR1 and CDR2 (germline): SGHAT, FQNNGV. There are 14 residues in the CDR3. This CDR3 is CASSLLTGPYEQYF. The DNA of the CDR3 is TGTGCCAGCAGTCTTCTGACAGGCCCCTACGAGCAGTACTTC.

Comment on this clone: This CDR3 is also generated by other DNA sequences in the sample. The chain combines TRBV5-1 with TRBJ2-7; D ambiguous. Per germline, CDR1 SGHRS and CDR2 YFSETQ. V gave up 4 bases and J gave up 0 bases, with 8 bases separating them. This CDR3 contains 13 residues. CDR3 protein: CASSPTNSYEQYF. For the CDR3, the DNA is TGCGCCAGCAGCCCAACCAACTCCTACGAGCAGTACTTC.

The chain uses TRBV12-5 and TRBJ1-5; D not certain. V lost 2 bases, J lost 0 bases, and 14 bases lay in between. The germline CDR1 and CDR2 sequences are LGHNT and FRNRAP. The CDR3 runs 17 residues. The CDR3 sequence: CASGLFTRPDSNQPQHF. Written as DNA, the CDR3 is TGTGCTAGTGGTTTGTTCACACGACCCGATAGCAATCAGCCCCAGCATTTT.

V usage is TRBV6-5 and J usage is TRBJ1-1; D not certain. Trimming took 0 bases from V and 6 from J, leaving 11 bases between them. Per the germline V gene, CDR1 is MNHEY and CDR2 is SVGAGI. This CDR3 region has 14 residues. This CDR3 reads CASSYSSRIAEAFF. In DNA form, the CDR3 reads TGTGCCAGCAGTTACTCGTCCAGGATAGCTGAAGCTTTCTTT.

This chain uses TRBV7-9 with TRBJ2-1; TRBD1 matches at 12 bases. From germline, CDR1 is SEHNR and CDR2 FQNEAQ (reference sequence). After removal of 5 bases from V and 8 bases from J, the junction contained 13 bases not matched to a gene. The CDR3 spans 17 residues. The CDR3 region has the DNA TGTGCCAGCAGCCCCATCGCCGGGACAGGGGGCCGGGATGAGCAGTTCTTC. Protein sequence: CASSPIAGTGGRDEQFF.